The 24 T cell receptor beta chains presented below share a single source sample, sequenced in a study of T cells in Graves' hyperthyroidism and ophthalmopathy. The investigators amplified TCR beta CDR3 regions from RNA transcripts. Initially, a first-round RT-PCR of the TCR CDR3 employed the HTBI primer set. TCRdb re-called the multiplex PCR reads through MiXCR, storing one row per CDR3 protein. Here the sample spans fewer than 650,000 distinct CDR3 sequences, 35% to 50% being singletons. Sequencing input: peripheral blood or thyroid tissue (not recorded which). The receptors stem from an adult woman with Graves' disease, either hyperthyroidism or ophthalmopathy (not recorded which).

This chain uses TRBV20-1 with TRBJ2-7; 16 positions agree with TRBD2. CDR3 length: 19 residues. The V segment lost 6 bases and the J segment 0 bases; nucleotides outside the gene matches: 14. Germline V gene sequence: CDR1 DFQATT, CDR2 SNEGSKA (reference sequence). CDR3 sequence: CSATPLGTSGRGSSYEQYF. For the CDR3, the DNA is TGCAGTGCGACCCCACTGGGGACTAGCGGGAGGGGAAGCTCCTACGAGCAGTACTTC.

This clonotype was picked up many times. The CDR3 DNA is TGCAGTGCAGGAGACAGGTCATATGGCTACACCTTC. Its protein product is CSAGDRSYGYTF. The chain joins TRBV20-1 to TRBJ1-2; D might be TRBD1 (6 bases). The CDR3 is made up of 12 amino acids. The germline CDR1 and CDR2 sequences are DFQATT and SNEGSKA (reference sequence). Trimming shortened V by 6 bases and J by 5 bases, and 13 bases separated the two germline ends.

The V call is TRBV20-1, the J call TRBJ1-5; 7 bases line up with TRBD1. Per germline, CDR1 DFQATT and CDR2 SNEGSKA (reference sequence). V dropped 5 bases and J dropped 3; count of bases not matched to a gene: 10. This CDR3 is built from 15 residues. The CDR3 spells CSAGDSQLFNQPQHF. CDR3 sequence (DNA): TGCAGTGCTGGGGACAGCCAACTCTTCAATCAGCCCCAGCATTTT.

This sequence joins TRBV7-8 and TRBJ2-6, with TRBD1 as a possible D gene (7 bases). The CDR3 is 18 amino acids. Looked up from germline, CDR1 is SGHVS and CDR2 is FQNEAQ. Trimming took 5 bases from V and 4 from J, leaving 21 bases between them. The CDR3 DNA reads TGTGCCAGCAGCCCGAGACAGGGAGGCGCGTCGGGGGCCAACGTCCTGACTTTC. This encodes CASSPRQGGASGANVLTF.

This clonotype was seen a few times. The chain recombines TRBV10-3 with TRBJ1-1, with a tentative D call TRBD1 (5 bases). Germline V lookup: CDR1 ENHRY, CDR2 SYGVKD. The V gene lost 4 bases and the J gene lost 5 bases, with 14 bases spanning the gap. The length of the CDR3 is 14 residues. The CDR3 loop is CAISGGGGYTEAFF. CDR3 in DNA: TGTGCCATCAGTGGGGGGGGGGGATATACTGAAGCTTTCTTT.

The chain combines TRBV7-3 with TRBJ2-6; tentatively, D is TRBD1 or TRBD2 (6 bases each). From germline, CDR1 is SGHTA and CDR2 FQGTGA. This CDR3 comprises 16 residues. Trimming removed 2 bases at V and 1 base at J, with 9 bases between. The CDR3 DNA reads TGTGCCAGCAGCTTAGAGGGGGGTTCTGGGGCCAACGTCCTGACTTTC. As protein: CASSLEGGSGANVLTF. The full variable domain, rest sourced from reference TRBV7-3 and TRBJ2-6, is GAGVSQTPSNKVTEKGKYVELRCDPISGHTALYWYRQSLGQGPEFLIYFQGTGAADDSGLPNDRFFAVRPEGSVSTLKIQRTERGDSAVYLCASSLEGGSGANVLTFGAGSRLTVL.

This clonotype was detected ten times or more. The rearrangement links TRBV12-3 or TRBV12-4 to TRBJ2-7, with 8 bases fitting TRBD1. The CDR3 consists of 13 residues. V was pared by 2 bases and J by 6 bases, with 3 bases of the junction left unmatched. The CDR3 DNA is TGTGCCAGCAGTTTAATGACAGGGGTCGAGCAGTACTTC. Translated: CASSLMTGVEQYF.

This clonotype was detected many times. The chain couples TRBV6-5 to TRBJ1-1, with D unclear. The V end was cut by 2 bases, the J end by 0 bases, with 10 bases between. This CDR3 comprises 15 residues. Germline V gene data show CDR1 as MNHEY and CDR2 as SVGAGI. In DNA form, the CDR3 reads TGTGCCAGCAGTTACGGCACAGTCATGAACACTGAAGCTTTCTTT. Translated, it gives CASSYGTVMNTEAFF.

This clonotype was seen only once. The chain joins TRBV4-3 to TRBJ1-6; no clear D. The CDR3 contains 14 residues. Germline CDR1 LGHNA, CDR2 YSLEER. V lost 5 bases, J lost 6 bases, and 11 bases lay in between. The CDR3 bases are TGCGCCAGCAGCGAGGGTACCTCTAATTCACCCCTCCACTTT. Translated, it gives CASSEGTSNSPLHF.

This clonotype has just one count. This chain uses TRBV5-6 with TRBJ2-7, with no clear D. Trimming removed 3 bases at V and 2 bases at J, with 12 bases between. The CDR3 is 14 amino acids. Per germline, CDR1 SGHDT and CDR2 YYEEEE. CDR3 DNA: TGTGCCAGCAGCTCGGACGGATTTACCTACGAGCAGTACTTC. Translated: CASSSDGFTYEQYF.

This clonotype was seen repeatedly, ten times or more. The rearrangement joins TRBV12-3 or TRBV12-4 to TRBJ1-1, with 7 bases lining up with TRBD1. After removal of 6 bases from V and 5 bases from J, the junction contained 12 bases not matched to a gene. The CDR3 runs to 15 residues. In DNA, the CDR3 is TGTGCCAGCAGCCATACAGGGACAGTTTGGACTGAAGCTTTCTTT. Amino acids: CASSHTGTVWTEAFF.

The DNA for the CDR3 is TGTGCCAGCAGCCCTTCCCGGGACGGCTACACCTTC. Amino acids: CASSPSRDGYTF. The gene calls are TRBV3-1 and TRBJ1-2; D is possibly TRBD1 (5 bases). V was cut by 4 bases and J by 8 bases, with 11 bases left in between. The germline V gene encodes CDR1 LGHDT and CDR2 YNNKEL (reference sequence). The CDR3 is made up of 12 amino acids.

At least ten counts were recorded for this clonotype. The chain links TRBV7-8 to TRBJ1-3; no firm D call. The germline V and J ends were trimmed by 1 base and 0 bases, with 7 bases remaining between them. Germline V gene lookup returns CDR1 SGHVS and CDR2 FQNEAQ. The CDR3 loop spans 15 amino acids. CDR3 nucleotide sequence: TGTGCCAGCAGCTTAGACGGGAGCTCTGGAAACACCATATATTTT. Translating it yields CASSLDGSSGNTIYF.

This clonotype has a handful of counts. J is TRBJ1-1 and V is TRBV24-1; possibly TRBD1 for D (6 bases). V lost 3 bases and J 8 bases, leaving 18 bases between the germline ends. The CDR3 length is 15 residues. Looked up from germline, CDR1 is KGHDR and CDR2 is SFDVKD. CDR3 protein: CATSDRKAGVAEAFF. In DNA, the CDR3 is TGTGCCACCAGTGATAGGAAGGCAGGGGTGGCCGAAGCTTTCTTT.

The sample holds many counts of this clonotype. V is TRBV12-3 or TRBV12-4 and J is TRBJ2-2, with D hard to call. Trimming stripped 6 bases from V and 6 bases from J, with 11 bases between. The CDR3 runs 13 residues. The CDR3 region is CASSPALSGELFF. The CDR3 region has the DNA TGTGCCAGCAGCCCAGCCCTGTCCGGGGAGCTGTTTTTT.

This clonotype was observed at least ten times. J is TRBJ1-1 and V is TRBV11-2; D gene uncertain. This CDR3 is 14 amino acids long. Looked up from germline, CDR1 is SGHAT and CDR2 is FQNNGV. With 5 bases removed from V and 0 bases from J, the gap between germline ends came to 10 bases. In DNA form, the CDR3 reads TGTGCCAGCAGCCCGAGACGGGTGAACACTGAAGCTTTCTTT. This sequence encodes CASSPRRVNTEAFF. Supplemented by reference TRBV11-2 and TRBJ1-1, the full variable domain reads EAGVAQSPRYKIIEKRQSVAFWCNPISGHATLYWYQQILGQGPKLLIQFQNNGVVDDSQLPKDRFSAERLKGVDSTLKIQPAKLEDSAVYLCASSPRRVNTEAFFGQGTRLTVV.

This chain uses TRBV7-9 with TRBJ2-7; TRBD1 might be the D (5 bases). Looked up from germline, CDR1 is SEHNR and CDR2 is FQNEAQ (reference sequence). This CDR3 contains 16 residues. Trimming removed 1 base from V and 3 bases from J, with 16 bases in between. The CDR3 sequence is CASSLDGAPRNYEQYF. CDR3 sequence (DNA): TGTGCCAGCAGCTTAGATGGGGCTCCTAGGAACTACGAGCAGTACTTC.

This clonotype was detected only a few times. This rearrangement joins TRBV28 to TRBJ2-7, with D possibly being TRBD2 (5 bases). The CDR3 sequence is 16 residues long. Germline CDR1 is MDHEN and CDR2 is SYDVKM. Trimming cost V 2 bases and J 3 bases, with 17 bases left between them. This CDR3 is CASSLRVGVPLYEQYF. DNA for the CDR3: TGTGCCAGCAGTTTAAGAGTGGGAGTCCCTCTCTACGAGCAGTACTTC.

The chain combines TRBV7-2 with TRBJ2-5; maybe TRBD1 (6 bases). Trimming removed 5 bases from V and 5 bases from J, with 15 bases in between. Per germline, CDR1 SGHTA and CDR2 FQGNSA. The CDR3 length is 14 residues. CDR3 region: CASSQVTGSETQYF. The CDR3 nucleotides are TGTGCCAGCAGCCAAGTTACAGGGTCGGAGACCCAGTACTTC.

The chain carries TRBV20-1 and TRBJ2-1; 11 bases align to TRBD2. Per the germline V gene, CDR1 is DFQATT and CDR2 is SNEGSKA (reference sequence). Unmatched junction bases numbered 8, after V lost 3 bases and J lost 10 bases. The length of the CDR3 is 14 residues. CDR3 protein: CSASLGLAALEQFF. DNA for the CDR3: TGCAGTGCTAGCCTGGGACTAGCGGCTCTGGAGCAGTTCTTC.

This clonotype occurred many times. This chain joins TRBV5-1 and TRBJ1-1; TRBD1 might be the D (5 bases). V was cut by 4 bases and J by 6 bases, with 16 bases left in between. This CDR3 contains 14 residues. The germline gives CDR1 SGHRS, CDR2 YFSETQ. CDR3 amino acids: CASSPGGLGAEAFF. In nucleotides, the CDR3 is TGCGCCAGCAGCCCCGGAGGGCTGGGGGCTGAAGCTTTCTTT.

This clonotype was seen just once. The junction does not match germline at one end; this may be a read error. The rearrangement uses TRBV7-9 and TRBJ2-7; D ambiguous. The V gene's germline CDR1 is SEHNR and CDR2 FQNEAQ (reference sequence). The CDR3 consists of 14 residues. The CDR3 DNA follows: TGTGCCAGCAGTTTAGACGGTCGGACCTACGAGCAGTACTTC. As protein: CASSLDGRTYEQYF.

This clonotype was seen a few times. This rearrangement joins TRBV4-1 to TRBJ1-4; no clear D gene. The V gene lost 3 bases and the J gene lost 4 bases, with 15 bases spanning the gap. The CDR3 is made up of 16 amino acids. The germline V gene has CDR1 MGHRA and CDR2 YSYEKL. In nucleotides, the CDR3 is TGCGCCAGCAGCCACCACCGGGCGGGTCTTAATGAAAAACTGTTTTTT. It translates to CASSHHRAGLNEKLFF.

V usage is TRBV7-6 and J usage is TRBJ2-5, with D possibly TRBD2 on 5 matching bases. CDR1 is SGHVS and CDR2 is FNYEAQ in the germline V gene. The V end lost 3 bases, the J end lost 5 bases, and 13 bases lay between the germline ends. The CDR3 sequence is 14 residues long. CDR3 sequence: CASSLRAAAETQYF. DNA of the CDR3: TGTGCCAGCAGCTTGCGGGCAGCAGCGGAGACCCAGTACTTC. Full variable domain (remainder filled in from reference TRBV7-6 and TRBJ2-5): GAGVSQSPRYKVTKRGQDVALRCDPISGHVSLYWYRQALGQGPEFLTYFNYEAQQDKSGLPNDRFSAERPEGSISTLTIQRTEQRDSAMYRCASSLRAAAETQYFGPGTRLLVL.